The source of this TCR beta chain is a study of glioma-infiltrating T cells after dendritic cell vaccination. Study at large: Treatment, given 2003 to 2012, was autologous tumor lysate-pulsed dendritic cell vaccination.

In the case of this clone: Its antigen is still unknown.

Up to 2 ug genomic DNA was used for TCRB CDR3 amplification. Some clones are missing from TCRdb's copy, which holds only in-frame ones; the method was immunoSEQ multiplex PCR. The sample yields 99,000 or so clones, around 90% seen once. The V gene lost 4 bases and the J gene lost 2 bases, with 7 bases spanning the gap. Germline lookup yields CDR1 SGHNT and CDR2 YYREEE (reference sequence). The CDR3 covers 13 residues. Time point indicated: after dendritic cell vaccination, including at tumor progression/relapse. No glioblastoma patient carried an isocitrate dehydrogenase mutation. Study conclusions and caveats: Longer survival after dendritic cell vaccination followed higher pretreatment TIL content.

The chain uses TRBV5-4 and TRBJ1-3; D is uncertain. The receptor was isolated from a human donor with glioblastoma. The input for sequencing was blood, taken after dendritic cell vaccination. CDR3 sequence: CASSTTAGNTIYF. The DNA for the CDR3 is TGTGCCAGCAGCACCACAGCTGGAAACACCATATATTTT.